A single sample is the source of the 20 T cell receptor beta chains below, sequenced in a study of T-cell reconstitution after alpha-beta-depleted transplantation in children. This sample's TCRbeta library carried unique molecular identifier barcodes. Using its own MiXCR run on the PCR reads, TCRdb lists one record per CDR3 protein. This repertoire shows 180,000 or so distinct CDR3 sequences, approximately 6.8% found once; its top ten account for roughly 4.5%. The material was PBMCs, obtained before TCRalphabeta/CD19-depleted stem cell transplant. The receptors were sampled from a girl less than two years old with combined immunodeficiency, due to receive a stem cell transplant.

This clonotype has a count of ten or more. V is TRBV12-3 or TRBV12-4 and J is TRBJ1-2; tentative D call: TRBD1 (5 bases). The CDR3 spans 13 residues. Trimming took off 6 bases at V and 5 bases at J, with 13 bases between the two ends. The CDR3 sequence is CASRTNTGYGYTF. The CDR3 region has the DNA TGTGCCAGCAGGACCAATACAGGATATGGCTACACCTTC.

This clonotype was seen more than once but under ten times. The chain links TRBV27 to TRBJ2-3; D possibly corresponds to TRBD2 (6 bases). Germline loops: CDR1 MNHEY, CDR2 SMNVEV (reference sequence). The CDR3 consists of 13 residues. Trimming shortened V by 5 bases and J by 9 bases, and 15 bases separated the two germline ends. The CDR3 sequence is CASSTTWRGTQYF. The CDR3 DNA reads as TGTGCCAGCAGTACGACTTGGAGGGGAACGCAGTATTTT.

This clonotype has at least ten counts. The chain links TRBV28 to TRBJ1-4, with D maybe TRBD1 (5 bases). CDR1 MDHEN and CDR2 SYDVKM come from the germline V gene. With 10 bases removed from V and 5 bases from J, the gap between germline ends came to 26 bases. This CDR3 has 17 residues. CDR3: CATGAVGGLVINEKLFF. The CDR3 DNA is TGTGCCACCGGTGCGGTTGGGGGTCTCGTGATAAATGAAAAACTGTTTTTT.

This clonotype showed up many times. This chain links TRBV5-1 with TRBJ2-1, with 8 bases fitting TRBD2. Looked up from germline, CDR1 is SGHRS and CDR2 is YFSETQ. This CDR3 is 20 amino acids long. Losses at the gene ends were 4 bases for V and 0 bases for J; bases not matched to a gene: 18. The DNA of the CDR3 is TGCGCCAGCAGCCCCGGACTAGCCAGAGAGGATGCTAGCTCCTACAATGAGCAGTTCTTC. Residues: CASSPGLAREDASSYNEQFF. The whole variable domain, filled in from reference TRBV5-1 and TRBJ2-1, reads KAGVTQTPRYLIKTRGQQVTLSCSPISGHRSVSWYQQTPGQGLQFLFEYFSETQRNKGNFPGRFSGRQFSNSRSEMNVSTLELGDSALYLCASSPGLAREDASSYNEQFFGPGTRLTVL.

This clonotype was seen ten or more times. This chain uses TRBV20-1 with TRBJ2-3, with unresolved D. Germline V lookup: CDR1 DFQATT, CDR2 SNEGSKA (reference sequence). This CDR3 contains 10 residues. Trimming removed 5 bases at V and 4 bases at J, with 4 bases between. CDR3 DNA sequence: TGCAGTGCTCTTCCAGATACGCAGTATTTT. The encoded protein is CSALPDTQYF.

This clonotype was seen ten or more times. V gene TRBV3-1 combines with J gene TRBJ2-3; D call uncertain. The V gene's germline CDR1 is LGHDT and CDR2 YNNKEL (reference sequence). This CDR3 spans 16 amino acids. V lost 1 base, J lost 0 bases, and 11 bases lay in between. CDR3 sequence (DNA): TGTGCCAGCAGCCAAGGAATCCCGGACAGCACAGATACGCAGTATTTT. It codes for CASSQGIPDSTDTQYF.

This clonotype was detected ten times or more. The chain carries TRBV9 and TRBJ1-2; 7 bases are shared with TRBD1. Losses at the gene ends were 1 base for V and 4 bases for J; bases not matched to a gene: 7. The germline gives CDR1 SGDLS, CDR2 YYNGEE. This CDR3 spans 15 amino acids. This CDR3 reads CASSVTGVVSYGYTF. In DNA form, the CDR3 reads TGTGCCAGCAGCGTAACAGGGGTGGTTAGCTATGGCTACACCTTC.

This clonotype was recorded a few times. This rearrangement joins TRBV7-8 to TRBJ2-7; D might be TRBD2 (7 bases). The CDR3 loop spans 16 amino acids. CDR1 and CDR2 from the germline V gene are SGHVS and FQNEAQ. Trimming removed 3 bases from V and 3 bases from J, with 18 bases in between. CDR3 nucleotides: TGTGCCAGCAGCTTGGGGCGGTGGGGGGGCATCTACGAGCAGTACTTC. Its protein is CASSLGRWGGIYEQYF.

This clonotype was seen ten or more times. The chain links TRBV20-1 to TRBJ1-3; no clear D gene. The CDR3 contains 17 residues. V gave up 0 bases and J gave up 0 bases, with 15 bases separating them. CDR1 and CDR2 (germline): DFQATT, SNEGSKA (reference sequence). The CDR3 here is CSARDPFDQFSGNTIYF. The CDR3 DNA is TGCAGTGCTAGAGATCCATTTGACCAGTTCTCTGGAAACACCATATATTTT.

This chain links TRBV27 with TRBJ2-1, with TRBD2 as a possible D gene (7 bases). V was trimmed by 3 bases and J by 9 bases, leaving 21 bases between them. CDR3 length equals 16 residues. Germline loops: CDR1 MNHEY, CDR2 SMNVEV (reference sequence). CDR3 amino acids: CASSFLFAGADGEQFF. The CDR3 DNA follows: TGTGCCAGCAGTTTTCTTTTCGCGGGGGCTGACGGTGAGCAGTTCTTC.

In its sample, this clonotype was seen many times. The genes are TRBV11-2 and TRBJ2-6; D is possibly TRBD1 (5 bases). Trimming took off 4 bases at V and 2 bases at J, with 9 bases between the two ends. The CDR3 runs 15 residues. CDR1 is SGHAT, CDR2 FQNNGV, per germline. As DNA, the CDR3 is TGTGCCAGCAGCTACCCAGGGACTGGGGCCAACGTCCTGACTTTC. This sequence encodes CASSYPGTGANVLTF.

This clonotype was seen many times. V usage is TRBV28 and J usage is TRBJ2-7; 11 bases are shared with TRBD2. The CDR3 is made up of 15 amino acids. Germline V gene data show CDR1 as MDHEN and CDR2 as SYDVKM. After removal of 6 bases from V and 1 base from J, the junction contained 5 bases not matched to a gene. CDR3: CASRTGLAGSYEQYF. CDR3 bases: TGTGCCAGCAGGACAGGACTAGCGGGTTCCTACGAGCAGTACTTC.

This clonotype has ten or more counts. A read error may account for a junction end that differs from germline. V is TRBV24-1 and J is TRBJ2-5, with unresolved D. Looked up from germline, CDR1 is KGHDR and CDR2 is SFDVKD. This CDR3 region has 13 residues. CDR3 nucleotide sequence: TGTGCCACCAGTGATTTGCGGCAAGGGACCCAGTACTTC. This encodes CATSDLRQGTQYF.

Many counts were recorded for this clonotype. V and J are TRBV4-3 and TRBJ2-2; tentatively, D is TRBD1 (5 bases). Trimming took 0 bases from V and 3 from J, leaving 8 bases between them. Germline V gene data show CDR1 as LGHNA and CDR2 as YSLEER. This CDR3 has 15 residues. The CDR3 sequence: CASSQDLTDTGELFF. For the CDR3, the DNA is TGCGCCAGCAGCCAAGATCTGACAGACACCGGGGAGCTGTTTTTT.

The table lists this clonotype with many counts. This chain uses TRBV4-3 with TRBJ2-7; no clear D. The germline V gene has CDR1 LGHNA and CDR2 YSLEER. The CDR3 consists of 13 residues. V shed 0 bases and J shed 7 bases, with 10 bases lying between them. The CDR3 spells CASSQDRANEQYF. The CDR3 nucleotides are TGCGCCAGCAGCCAAGATCGAGCGAATGAGCAGTACTTC.

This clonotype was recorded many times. For the CDR3, the DNA is TGTGCCATCAGTGGACAGGGATATCAGCCCCAGCATTTT. This gives the protein CAISGQGYQPQHF. This chain joins TRBV10-3 and TRBJ1-5; 7 nucleotides match TRBD1. The germline V gene encodes CDR1 ENHRY and CDR2 SYGVKD. There are 13 residues in the CDR3. V gave up 4 bases and J gave up 5 bases; unmatched junction bases: 2.

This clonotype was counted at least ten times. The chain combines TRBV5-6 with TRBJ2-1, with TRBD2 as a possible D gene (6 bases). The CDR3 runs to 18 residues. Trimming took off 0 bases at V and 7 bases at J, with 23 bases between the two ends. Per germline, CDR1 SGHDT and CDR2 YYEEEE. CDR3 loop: CASSLAPAGRGLGNEQFF. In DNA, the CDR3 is TGTGCCAGCAGCTTGGCCCCGGCGGGAAGAGGGTTGGGTAATGAGCAGTTCTTC. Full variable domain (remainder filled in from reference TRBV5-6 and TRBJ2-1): DAGVTQSPTHLIKTRGQQVTLRCSPKSGHDTVSWYQQALGQGPQFIFQYYEEEERQRGNFPDRFSGHQFPNYSSELNVNALLLGDSALYLCASSLAPAGRGLGNEQFFGPGTRLTVL.

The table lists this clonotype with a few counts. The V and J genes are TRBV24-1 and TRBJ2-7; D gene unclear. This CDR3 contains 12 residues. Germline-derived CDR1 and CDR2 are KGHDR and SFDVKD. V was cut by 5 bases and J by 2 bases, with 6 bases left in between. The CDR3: CATSGSTYEQYF. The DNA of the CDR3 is TGTGCCACCAGTGGCTCAACCTACGAGCAGTACTTC.

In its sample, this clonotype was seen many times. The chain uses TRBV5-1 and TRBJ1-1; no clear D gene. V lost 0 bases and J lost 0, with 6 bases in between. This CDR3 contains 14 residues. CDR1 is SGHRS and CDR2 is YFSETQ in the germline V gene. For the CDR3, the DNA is TGCGCCAGCAGCTTGGAACAGCTGAACACTGAAGCTTTCTTT. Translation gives CASSLEQLNTEAFF.

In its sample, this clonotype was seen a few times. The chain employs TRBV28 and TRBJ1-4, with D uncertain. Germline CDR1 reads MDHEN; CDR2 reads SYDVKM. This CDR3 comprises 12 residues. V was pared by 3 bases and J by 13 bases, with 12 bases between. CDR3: CASSFRLTGLFF. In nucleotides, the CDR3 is TGTGCCAGCAGTTTCCGACTGACGGGACTGTTTTTT.